This TCR beta chain derives from a study of early T cells in non-severe SARS-CoV-2 infection. Across the study: The sequenced material was bulk RNA from unsorted whole blood, and its chains were unpaired. Study outcomes and limitations: VDJdb matches were skewed toward anti-spike CD8 T cell responses.

CDR1 and CDR2 (germline): SSHAT, FNYEAQ (reference sequence). This CDR3 comprises 13 residues. Unique molecular identifiers were added to individual cDNA molecules. Using its own MiXCR run on the 5' RACE reads, TCRdb lists one record per CDR3 protein. Of 25,000 to 30,000 distinct CDR3 sequences detected, approximately 5.2% appear once; the ten largest clones hold around 5.4%. This clonotype was counted many times. What it binds is not known. Sequence at one end of the junction differs from germline and may be a read error. J is TRBJ2-1 and V is TRBV7-7; D is undetermined. Sequenced material: whole blood. The clonotype comes from an adult who was a healthcare worker with PCR-confirmed SARS-CoV-2 infection or an uninfected control (not recorded which). The CDR3 DNA follows: TGTGCTAGCAGCTTAGGAAATGAAGGGGAGCAGTTCTTC. Translation: CASSLGNEGEQFF.